This T cell receptor (beta chain) was retrieved from a study of vaccination effects on CD4 cells after COVID-19. The V end was cut by 0 bases, the J end by 0 bases, with 2 bases between. The CDR3 length is 13 residues. CDR1 and CDR2 from the germline V gene are MNHEY and SVGAGI. Worth noting for this clone: Its antigen is as yet unknown.

ViraFEST assay sequencing came after antigen-specific CD4+ T cells were expanded with viral peptide pools. Following 10 days of culture, CD4+ T cells were isolated. Participants were vaccinated with two doses of either the BNT162b2 or mRNA-1273 vaccine. A half-medium replacement with IL-2 medium was carried out on days 3 and 7. Study observations and caveats: Few convalescent patients and no early post-infection timepoints were included in the study. Clones induced by infection and by vaccine showed marked clonal contraction late after vaccination. In healthy vaccinees, only 1 of 255 vaccine-induced clones cross-reacted with common cold coronaviruses.

The protocol was immunoSEQ multiplex PCR, while the TCRdb copy is restricted to in-frame clones and leaves out a portion. There are about 27,000 clones in the sample; around four fifths occur only once, and under 1.5% lies in the top ten. The chain is built from TRBV6-5 and TRBJ1-1; D is undetermined. This TCR was sampled from a human donor who received a COVID-19 vaccine. Some clones in this sample may be carry-over from other donors' samples. The sample here was CD4+ T cells from PBMCs cultured with HCoV-NL63 spike peptides, taken after COVID-19 vaccination. The CDR3 protein is CASSYSLNTEAFF. The CDR3, as DNA: TGTGCCAGCAGTTACTCTTTGAACACTGAAGCTTTCTTT.